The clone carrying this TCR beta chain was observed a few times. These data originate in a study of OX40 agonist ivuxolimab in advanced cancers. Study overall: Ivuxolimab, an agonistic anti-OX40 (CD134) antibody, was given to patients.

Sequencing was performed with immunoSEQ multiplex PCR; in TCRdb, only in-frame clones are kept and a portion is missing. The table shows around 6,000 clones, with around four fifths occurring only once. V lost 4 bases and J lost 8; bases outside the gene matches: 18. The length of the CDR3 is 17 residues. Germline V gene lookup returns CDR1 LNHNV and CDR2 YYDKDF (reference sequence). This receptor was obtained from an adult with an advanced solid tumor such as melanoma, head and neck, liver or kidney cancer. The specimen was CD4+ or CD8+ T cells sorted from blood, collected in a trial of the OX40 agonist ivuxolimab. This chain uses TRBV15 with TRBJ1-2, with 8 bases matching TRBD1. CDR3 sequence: CATSTQRLDRGVDGYTF. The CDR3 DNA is TGTGCCACCAGCACTCAACGACTAGACAGGGGAGTGGACGGCTACACCTTC.